Below, 23 T cell receptor beta chains from the same sample are listed, as sequenced in a study of response to subunit inactivated influenza vaccine. From the RT-PCR reads, TCRdb called clonotypes with MiXCR, one entry per CDR3 protein. The table has 500,000 to 550,000 distinct CDR3 sequences, less than 10% seen once; the top ten hold 10% to 15%. This specimen was PBMCs from blood, taken less than 30 months after vaccination. The receptors originated from a man aged 45 to 75 who received an inactivated influenza vaccine.

The chain has TRBV5-1 and TRBJ1-3; D may be TRBD1 (6 bases). CDR3 size: 16 residues. Trimming took 3 bases from V and 1 from J, leaving 14 bases between them. Germline-derived CDR1 and CDR2 are SGHRS and YFSETQ. This CDR3 is CASSSQTTGSGNTIYF. The DNA for the CDR3 is TGCGCCAGCAGCTCGCAAACGACAGGATCTGGAAACACCATATATTTT.

This clonotype was detected a few times. This chain's CDR3 is CASSLTGTETQYF. The CDR3 DNA reads TGTGCCAGCAGTTTGACAGGGACAGAGACCCAGTACTTC. This sequence joins TRBV12-3 or TRBV12-4 and TRBJ2-5, with 7 bases lining up with TRBD1. The CDR3 loop spans 13 amino acids. V gave up 3 bases and J gave up 4 bases; unmatched junction bases: 2.

V and J are TRBV7-2 and TRBJ1-3; D is possibly TRBD1 (5 bases). This CDR3 has 15 amino acids. CDR1 and CDR2 (germline): SGHTA, FQGNSA. V dropped 2 bases and J dropped 2 bases, with 10 bases sitting between them. In DNA, the CDR3 is TGTGCCAGCAGCTTAAGACCGGGGGCTGGAAACACCATATATTTT. As protein: CASSLRPGAGNTIYF.

This clonotype was recorded many times. The chain employs TRBV15 and TRBJ1-1; D not certain. This CDR3 comprises 11 residues. Trimming shortened V by 6 bases and J by 4 bases, and 6 bases separated the two germline ends. CDR1 and CDR2 (germline): LNHNV, YYDKDF (reference sequence). Here the CDR3 reads CATRDLTEAFF. DNA for the CDR3: TGTGCCACCAGGGATCTCACTGAAGCTTTCTTT.

This chain's CDR3 is CASRGTGAMGEQYF. CDR3 bases: TGTGCCAGCAGAGGAACGGGGGCGATGGGAGAGCAGTACTTC. The chain couples TRBV27 to TRBJ2-7, with D perhaps given as TRBD1 or TRBD2 (6 bases each). The CDR3 consists of 14 residues. V gave up 6 bases and J gave up 7 bases, with 19 bases separating them. CDR1 and CDR2 (germline): MNHEY, SMNVEV (reference sequence).

This clonotype was observed a few times. The chain joins TRBV20-1 to TRBJ1-2; weak D call: TRBD1 (5 bases). Germline V CDR1 and CDR2: DFQATT, SNEGSKA (reference sequence). Trimming pared 3 bases from V and 4 bases from J, leaving 15 bases between. The CDR3 has 14 amino acids. The CDR3 is CSASQGEGGYGYTF. The DNA for the CDR3 is TGCAGTGCTAGCCAAGGGGAAGGAGGCTATGGCTACACCTTC.

The chain combines TRBV20-1 with TRBJ2-7, with 10 bases aligning to TRBD2. The CDR3 runs to 14 residues. Germline CDR1 reads DFQATT; CDR2 reads SNEGSKA (reference sequence). With V trimmed by 8 bases and J by 2 bases, 9 bases remained unmatched. This CDR3 is CSPATSGKAYEQYF. CDR3 DNA: TGCAGTCCCGCCACTAGCGGGAAAGCCTACGAGCAGTACTTC.

This clonotype was counted only a few times. The rearrangement joins TRBV4-1 to TRBJ2-1; 8 positions agree with TRBD2. Per germline, CDR1 MGHRA and CDR2 YSYEKL. This CDR3 spans 17 amino acids. Trimming removed 0 bases from V and 8 bases from J; junction bases left unmatched: 12. The CDR3 reads CASSQDIGGGLWDEQFF. The CDR3 DNA sequence: TGCGCCAGCAGCCAAGATATCGGGGGGGGCCTCTGGGATGAGCAGTTCTTC.

This clonotype occurred a few times. The J gene is TRBJ2-2, the V gene TRBV12-3 or TRBV12-4; tentative D call: TRBD1 (6 bases). CDR3 length: 19 residues. V was cut by 3 bases and J by 4 bases, with 24 bases left in between. The CDR3 region is CASSFWQVTGIGGTGELFF. CDR3 bases: TGTGCCAGCAGTTTTTGGCAGGTTACCGGGATAGGGGGCACCGGGGAGCTGTTTTTT.

This clonotype appeared a few times. This chain joins TRBV20-1 and TRBJ2-2; D gene uncertain. From germline, CDR1 is DFQATT and CDR2 SNEGSKA (reference sequence). Trimming pared 4 bases from V and 6 bases from J, leaving 9 bases between. The CDR3 extends over 12 amino acids. The CDR3 sequence: CSAKGSPGELFF. Here the CDR3 DNA reads TGCAGTGCTAAAGGATCGCCCGGGGAGCTGTTTTTT.

The chain carries TRBV28 and TRBJ2-1; possible D gene TRBD1, 6 bases. V lost 10 bases to trimming and J lost 6 bases, with 22 bases between them. CDR1 MDHEN and CDR2 SYDVKM come from the germline V gene. The CDR3 has 15 amino acids. The CDR3 DNA reads as TGTGCCACAACCGAGGACAGCAACAGCGTCAATGAGCAGTTCTTC. Protein sequence: CATTEDSNSVNEQFF.

CDR3: CASSQDLLGAFTEAFF. Here the CDR3 DNA reads TGTGCCAGCAGCCAAGATCTTTTGGGGGCCTTCACTGAAGCTTTCTTT. The genes are TRBV14 and TRBJ1-1; tentatively, D is TRBD1 (6 bases). The CDR3 consists of 16 residues. The V end was cut by 0 bases, the J end by 4 bases, with 15 bases between. The V gene's germline CDR1 is SGHDN and CDR2 FVKESK.

The chain links TRBV28 to TRBJ1-5; 9 bases agree with TRBD1. Unmatched junction bases numbered 7, after V lost 5 bases and J lost 8 bases. Germline CDR1 and CDR2: MDHEN and SYDVKM. CDR3 length equals 14 residues. CDR3 residues: CASSPHRGREPQHF. CDR3 DNA: TGTGCCAGCAGTCCCCACAGGGGGCGAGAGCCCCAGCATTTT.

This clonotype was counted a few times. CDR3 bases: TGCAGTGCTATGGACACCGCTAGCAATCAGCCCCAGCATTTT. It specifies CSAMDTASNQPQHF. The chain employs TRBV20-1 and TRBJ1-5; a weak D match, TRBD1 (5 bases). Germline V CDR1 and CDR2: DFQATT, SNEGSKA (reference sequence). This CDR3 has 14 residues. Between the trimmed V and J ends, which lost 4 bases and 0 bases, there was a span of 10 bases.

The chain links TRBV5-1 to TRBJ1-2; 8 nucleotides align to TRBD1. This CDR3 spans 13 amino acids. Germline CDR1 SGHRS, CDR2 YFSETQ. The ends lost 5 bases at V and 2 bases at J; junction bases unmatched: 2. The chain's CDR3 is CASRTGANYGYTF. CDR3 in DNA: TGCGCCAGCAGGACAGGGGCCAACTATGGCTACACCTTC.

The chain links TRBV3-1 to TRBJ1-6, with 7 bases fitting TRBD1. From germline, CDR1 is LGHDT and CDR2 YNNKEL (reference sequence). The CDR3 contains 15 residues. With V trimmed by 1 base and J by 8 bases, 5 bases remained unmatched. In DNA, the CDR3 is TGTGCCAGCAGCCAAGTCCAGGGGGGATATTCACCCCTCCACTTT. This codes for CASSQVQGGYSPLHF.

This clonotype occurred many times. The rearrangement joins TRBV7-9 to TRBJ2-2, with 11 bases aligning to TRBD2. CDR3 size: 18 residues. Germline V lookup: CDR1 SEHNR, CDR2 FQNEAQ (reference sequence). V lost 6 bases, J lost 3 bases, and 12 bases stayed unmatched. In DNA, the CDR3 is TGTGCCAGCAGGCTACCGGGACTAGCGGACGAACACACCGGGGAGCTGTTTTTT. This gives the protein CASRLPGLADEHTGELFF.

Many counts were recorded for this clonotype. This chain uses TRBV14 with TRBJ2-2; no definite D call. The CDR3 covers 14 residues. V gave up 0 bases and J gave up 7 bases, with 9 bases separating them. CDR1 and CDR2 (germline): SGHDN, FVKESK. CDR3 bases: TGTGCCAGCAGCCAAGAGGTCCGCGTCGGGGAGCTGTTTTTT. This codes for CASSQEVRVGELFF.

This clonotype occurred a few times. The chain employs TRBV5-1 and TRBJ2-5, with TRBD1 identical over 7 bases. With 0 bases clipped from V and 4 bases from J, the junction kept 3 bases outside the gene matches. The CDR3 runs to 14 residues. Germline CDR1 SGHRS, CDR2 YFSETQ. The CDR3 loop reads CASSLVSGGETQYF. CDR3 in DNA: TGCGCCAGCAGCTTGGTTTCAGGGGGAGAGACCCAGTACTTC.

At least ten counts were recorded for this clonotype. The chain couples TRBV29-1 to TRBJ1-1; 9 bases match TRBD1. The CDR3 totals 15 residues. CDR1 SQVTM and CDR2 ANQGSEA come from the germline V gene. J was trimmed by 1 base and V by 4 bases; bases with no gene match: 7. This CDR3 reads CSVAGQGWGNTEAFF. The DNA for the CDR3 is TGCAGCGTTGCCGGACAGGGGTGGGGGAACACTGAAGCTTTCTTT.

V is TRBV27 and J is TRBJ2-2, with 8 bases that match TRBD1. The CDR3 has 14 amino acids. The germline V gene encodes CDR1 MNHEY and CDR2 SMNVEV (reference sequence). J was trimmed by 4 bases and V by 7 bases; bases with no gene match: 5. CDR3 in DNA: TGTGCCAGCACCCACGACAGGGGCACCGGGGAGCTGTTTTTT. This gives the protein CASTHDRGTGELFF.

This clonotype was seen only a few times. V usage is TRBV12-3 or TRBV12-4 and J usage is TRBJ1-2, with D perhaps matching TRBD1 (5 bases). V was trimmed by 3 bases and J by 2 bases, leaving 13 bases between them. The CDR3 runs 15 residues. CDR3 bases: TGTGCCAGCAGTTTGTCGTCGAGACAGAACTATGGCTACACCTTC. Encoded protein: CASSLSSRQNYGYTF.

The rearrangement uses TRBV6-5 and TRBJ2-7, with TRBD1 identical over 7 bases. This CDR3 is 16 amino acids long. After removal of 0 bases from V and 2 bases from J, the junction contained 7 bases not matched to a gene. The germline gives CDR1 MNHEY, CDR2 SVGAGI. The CDR3 DNA follows: TGTGCCAGCAGTTACTCTCCGACAGGGAACCCCTACGAGCAGTACTTC. It translates to CASSYSPTGNPYEQYF.